This T cell receptor beta chain derives from a study of T cell responses to AZD1222 COVID-19 vaccine. Second doses that came at about 4 or about 12 weeks were put together. CDR1 LGHNA and CDR2 YNFKEQ come from the germline V gene. The CDR3 length is 19 residues. V dropped 0 bases and J dropped 10; count of bases not matched to a gene: 18. The method was immunoSEQ multiplex PCR; TCRdb's version includes in-frame clones alone and lacks a portion of them. The table records around 150,000 clones, 90% of them present only once. This sequence joins TRBV4-2 and TRBJ1-6; 7 bases agree with TRBD1. The sequence was obtained from an adult who received the AZD1222 COVID-19 vaccine. Here the sequenced sample was peripheral blood, taken 28 days after the second AZD1222 dose. The CDR3 sequence is CASSQESRGAGGLVSPLHF. The CDR3, as DNA: TGTGCCAGCAGCCAAGAATCCCGGGGGGCAGGGGGTCTCGTATCACCCCTCCACTTT.